Below, one T cell receptor (beta chain) is given with its context. The antigen this receptor binds is unknown. No base quality information exists; no much larger clone differs at one position. For TCRbeta CDR3 sequencing, genomic DNA from the sorted cells was extracted using the QIAGEN DNeasy Blood and Tissue Kit. Through immunoSEQ, high-throughput TCRbeta CDR3 sequencing was done commercially, including PCR amplification with internal controls and bias correction. The source study handled its data this way. Unique productive TCRbeta sequences were defined by CDR3 nucleotide sequence where primers matched, otherwise by CDR3 amino acid sequence with Vbeta and Jbeta genes. To correct for sorting error, sequences found in more than one sorted population at a frequency ratio of 2:1 or less were discarded, and the remaining shared sequences were assigned to the population with the higher frequency. A sequence was defined as donor-reactive if the sequence was expanded at least 5-fold in CFSE-low cells compared with unstimulated cells and had a frequency of at least 0.01% in CFSE-low cells. Jensen-Shannon divergence, calculated on the top 100 TCRbeta sequences ranked by frequency, was used to quantify repertoire divergence. For samples with multiple sequencing runs, sorting error was corrected separately for each run before the runs were pooled. Sourced from immuneACCESS, this table was stored by TCRdb with only in-frame sequences that have V and J called. A share of the clones is absent; for the studies checked, an unresolved V gene accounts for under half, and the remainder has no known explanation. V and J calls and clone size are those listed in that table; D and trimming were worked out from the DNA. The sample table shows 100,000 to 150,000 clones, and about 90% are seen once. More than 0.45% of the sample lies in the top ten.

Thawed PBMCs were FACS-sorted into unstimulated Tregs (CD4+CD25+CD127-), CD4+ non-Tregs (CD4+CD25-), CD4 cells and CD8 cells. Healthy control blood was obtained either as purchased buffy coats or from healthy volunteers. Healthy control blood was processed to PBMCs by Ficoll density gradient and cryopreserved, and patient PBMCs were collected before and after transplant. This sample is drawn from a study of Tregs in tolerant kidney transplant recipients (dated by TCRdb to the late 2010s). Concerning the study at large: Before combined kidney and bone marrow transplantation, this study identified donor-specific regulatory T cells using TCRbeta sequencing and then followed those same cells after transplant. In 3 healthy controls, several methods of expanding Tregs specific for an allogeneic donor were compared by TCRbeta repertoire sequencing.

The full study reports these points: Although technical replication error seemed to be minimal, the question of biological reproducibility was not addressed directly. Because the study included only a small number of patients, the results must be confirmed in larger populations and under other immunosuppression protocols. Expanding Tregs with activated donor B cells appeared to identify the most biologically relevant and donor-specific TCRbeta repertoire.

The V end gives up 4 bases and the J end 6 bases, leaving 3 bases in the junction not matched to a gene. From the germline V gene, CDR1 is KGHSH and CDR2 is LQKENI. The CDR3 runs 14 residues from the cysteine to the phenylalanine. The read is trimmed to its CDR3 DNA, 42 bases read in frame from base 1. In this chain, TRBV18 is recombined with TRBJ1-2; 12 bases in between match TRBD1. The TCR sequence derives from a human donor in good health. Material: CD4+ T cells from blood. The CDR3 loop reads CASSLGQGANGYTF. The DNA sequence is TGTGCCAGCTCACTGGGACAGGGGGCAAATGGCTACACCTTC.